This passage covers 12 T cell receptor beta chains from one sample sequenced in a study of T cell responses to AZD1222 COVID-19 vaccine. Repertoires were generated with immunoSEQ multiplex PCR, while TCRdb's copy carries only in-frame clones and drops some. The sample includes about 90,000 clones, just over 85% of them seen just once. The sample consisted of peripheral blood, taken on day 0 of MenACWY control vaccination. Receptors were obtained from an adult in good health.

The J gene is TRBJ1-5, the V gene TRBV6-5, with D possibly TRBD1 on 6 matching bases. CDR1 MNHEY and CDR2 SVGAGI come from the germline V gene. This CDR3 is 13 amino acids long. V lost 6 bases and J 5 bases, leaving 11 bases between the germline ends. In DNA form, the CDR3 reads TGTGCCAGCAGAGGGGACACTTATCAGCCCCAGCATTTT. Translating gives CASRGDTYQPQHF.

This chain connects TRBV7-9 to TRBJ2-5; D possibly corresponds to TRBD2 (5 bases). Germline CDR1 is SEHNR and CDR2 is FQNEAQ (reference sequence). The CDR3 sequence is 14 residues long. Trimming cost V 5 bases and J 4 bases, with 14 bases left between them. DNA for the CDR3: TGTGCCAGCAGCCGCCCAGAAGGAGGAGAGACCCAGTACTTC. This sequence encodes CASSRPEGGETQYF.

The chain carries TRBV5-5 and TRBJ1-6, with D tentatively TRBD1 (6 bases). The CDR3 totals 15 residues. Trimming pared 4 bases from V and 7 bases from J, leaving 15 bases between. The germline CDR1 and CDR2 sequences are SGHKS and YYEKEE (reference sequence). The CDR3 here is CASSPQGGENSPLHF. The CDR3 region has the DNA TGTGCCAGCAGCCCACAAGGGGGAGAAAATTCACCCCTCCACTTT.

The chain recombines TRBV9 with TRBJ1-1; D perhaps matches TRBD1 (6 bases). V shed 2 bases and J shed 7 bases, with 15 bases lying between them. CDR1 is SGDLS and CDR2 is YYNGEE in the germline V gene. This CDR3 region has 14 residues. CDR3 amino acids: CASSVAPGHFEAFF. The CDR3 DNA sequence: TGTGCCAGCAGCGTGGCCCCGGGACATTTTGAAGCTTTCTTT.

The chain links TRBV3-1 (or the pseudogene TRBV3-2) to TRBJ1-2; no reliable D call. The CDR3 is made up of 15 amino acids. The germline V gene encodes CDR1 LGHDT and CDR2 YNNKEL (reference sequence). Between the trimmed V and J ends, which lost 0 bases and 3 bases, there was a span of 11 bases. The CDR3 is CASSQDRLHDYGYTF. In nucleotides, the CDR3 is TGTGCCAGCAGCCAAGACAGGTTGCATGACTATGGCTACACCTTC.

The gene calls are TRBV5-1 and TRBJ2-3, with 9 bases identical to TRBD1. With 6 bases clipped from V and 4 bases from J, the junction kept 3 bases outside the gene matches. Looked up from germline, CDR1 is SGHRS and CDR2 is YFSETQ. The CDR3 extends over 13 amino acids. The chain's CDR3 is CASTGQGPDTQYF. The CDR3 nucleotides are TGCGCCAGCACCGGACAGGGGCCAGATACGCAGTATTTT.

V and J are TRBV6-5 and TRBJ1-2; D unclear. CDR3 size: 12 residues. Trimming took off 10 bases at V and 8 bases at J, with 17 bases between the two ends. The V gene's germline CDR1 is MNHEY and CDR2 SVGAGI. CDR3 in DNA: TGTGCCACAGAAGAGGGCCGAGGGGGCTACACCTTC. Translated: CATEEGRGGYTF.

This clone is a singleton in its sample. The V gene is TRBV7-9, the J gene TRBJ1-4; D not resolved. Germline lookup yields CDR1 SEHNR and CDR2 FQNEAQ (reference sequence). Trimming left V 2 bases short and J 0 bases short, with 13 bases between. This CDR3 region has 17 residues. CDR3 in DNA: TGTGCCAGCAGCTTAATTGGGCGGATTCCAACTAATGAAAAACTGTTTTTT. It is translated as CASSLIGRIPTNEKLFF.

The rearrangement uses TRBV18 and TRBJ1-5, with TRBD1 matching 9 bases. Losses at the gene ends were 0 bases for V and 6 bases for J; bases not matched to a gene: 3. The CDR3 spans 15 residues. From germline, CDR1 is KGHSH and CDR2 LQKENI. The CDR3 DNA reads TGTGCCAGCTCACCACCACAGGGGGCCGGTCAGCCCCAGCATTTT. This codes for CASSPPQGAGQPQHF.

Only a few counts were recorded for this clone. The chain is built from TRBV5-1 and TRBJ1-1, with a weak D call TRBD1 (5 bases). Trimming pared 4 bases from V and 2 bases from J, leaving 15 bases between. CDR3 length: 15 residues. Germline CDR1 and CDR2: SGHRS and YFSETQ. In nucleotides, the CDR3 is TGCGCCAGCAGCCTCAGCGGGGCCATAAACACTGAAGCTTTCTTT. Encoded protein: CASSLSGAINTEAFF. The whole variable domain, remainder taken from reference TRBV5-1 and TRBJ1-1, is KAGVTQTPRYLIKTRGQQVTLSCSPISGHRSVSWYQQTPGQGLQFLFEYFSETQRNKGNFPGRFSGRQFSNSRSEMNVSTLELGDSALYLCASSLSGAINTEAFFGQGTRLTVV.

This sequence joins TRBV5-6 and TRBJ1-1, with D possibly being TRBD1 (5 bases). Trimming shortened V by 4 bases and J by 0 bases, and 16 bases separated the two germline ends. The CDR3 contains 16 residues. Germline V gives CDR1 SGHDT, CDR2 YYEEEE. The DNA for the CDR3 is TGTGCCAGCAGCCTCGGGGGAGGGACCTTGAACACTGAAGCTTTCTTT. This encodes CASSLGGGTLNTEAFF.

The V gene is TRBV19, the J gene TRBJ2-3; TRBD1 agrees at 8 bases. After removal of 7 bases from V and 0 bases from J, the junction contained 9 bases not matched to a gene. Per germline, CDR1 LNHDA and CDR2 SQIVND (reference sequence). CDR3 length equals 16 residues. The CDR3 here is CASKTQGVSSTDTQYF. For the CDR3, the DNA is TGTGCCAGTAAAACACAGGGGGTCTCTAGCACAGATACGCAGTATTTT.